This entry describes one TCR beta chain. Its matching antigen is unknown. This entry comes from a study of tumor and adjacent non-tumor tissue in lung cancer. Study at large: On average, productive TCRbeta reads reached roughly 3.9 million per sample. Points from the study as a whole: Compared with tumor, normal lung showed significantly lower TCR diversity.

Three rounds of nested PCR, following a modified ARM-PCR protocol, produced the TCRbeta library. From the multiplex PCR reads, TCRdb called clonotypes with MiXCR, one entry per CDR3 protein. The sample records about 80,000 distinct CDR3 sequences, 80% being singletons. RNA was extracted from bulk tissue without any cell sorting. The sequencing input was lung tumor tissue. The receptor was derived from a woman aged 45-65 years with non-small cell lung cancer.

The CDR3 coding sequence is TGTGCCAGCAGCCGACTAGCAAAGAGTGAGCAGTTCTTC. Translating gives CASSRLAKSEQFF. The chain joins TRBV12-3 or TRBV12-4 to TRBJ2-1, with 7 bases fitting TRBD2. V trimming: 6 bases; J trimming: 9 bases; junction bases outside the gene matches: 8. The CDR3 is 13 amino acids.